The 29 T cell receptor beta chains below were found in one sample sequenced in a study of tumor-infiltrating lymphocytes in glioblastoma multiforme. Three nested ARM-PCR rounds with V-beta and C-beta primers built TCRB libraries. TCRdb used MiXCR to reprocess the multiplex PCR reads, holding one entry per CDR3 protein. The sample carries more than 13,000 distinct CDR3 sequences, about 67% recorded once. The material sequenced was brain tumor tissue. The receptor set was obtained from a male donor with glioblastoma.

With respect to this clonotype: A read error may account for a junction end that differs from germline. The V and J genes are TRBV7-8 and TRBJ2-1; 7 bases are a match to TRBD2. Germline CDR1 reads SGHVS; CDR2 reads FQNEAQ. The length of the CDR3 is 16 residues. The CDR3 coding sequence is TGTGGCAGCAGTTTTAAGGCGGGAGTAATAGAAAATGAGCAGTTCTTC. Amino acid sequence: CGSSFKAGVIENEQFF.

The CDR3 DNA reads as TGCAGCGTTGCCACGGATAGAGGACCACCCCTCCACTTT. This codes for CSVATDRGPPLHF. V and J are TRBV29-1 and TRBJ1-6, with D unclear. The V gene's germline CDR1 is SQVTM and CDR2 ANQGSEA. V lost 4 bases to trimming and J lost 11 bases, with 15 bases between them. The CDR3 covers 13 residues.

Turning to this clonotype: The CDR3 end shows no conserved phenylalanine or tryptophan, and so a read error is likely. This CDR3 is CASTPPFGQGLAVNIGELFS. For the CDR3, the DNA is TGTGCCAGCACCCCCCCATTCGGCCAAGGGCTAGCGGTAAACATCGGGGAGCTGTTTTCT. The genes are TRBV11-2 and TRBJ2-2; 7 nucleotides match TRBD2. There are 20 residues in the CDR3. Germline lookup yields CDR1 SGHAT and CDR2 FQNNGV.

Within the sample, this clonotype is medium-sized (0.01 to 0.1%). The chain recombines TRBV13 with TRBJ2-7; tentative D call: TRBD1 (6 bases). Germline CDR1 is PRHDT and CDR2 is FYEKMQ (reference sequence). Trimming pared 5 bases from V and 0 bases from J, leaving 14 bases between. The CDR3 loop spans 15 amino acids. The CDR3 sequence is CASSNRQDNSYEQYF. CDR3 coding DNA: TGTGCCAGCAGCAATCGACAGGATAACTCCTACGAGCAGTACTTC.

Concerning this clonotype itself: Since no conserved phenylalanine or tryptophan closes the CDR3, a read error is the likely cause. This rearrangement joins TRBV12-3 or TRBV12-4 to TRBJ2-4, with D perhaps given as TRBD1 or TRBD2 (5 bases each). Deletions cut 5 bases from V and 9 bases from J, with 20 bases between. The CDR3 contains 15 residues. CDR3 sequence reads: CASSDGTLERGIQYL. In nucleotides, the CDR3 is TGTGCCAGCAGTGACGGGACCCTAGAACGTGGCATTCAGTACTTA.

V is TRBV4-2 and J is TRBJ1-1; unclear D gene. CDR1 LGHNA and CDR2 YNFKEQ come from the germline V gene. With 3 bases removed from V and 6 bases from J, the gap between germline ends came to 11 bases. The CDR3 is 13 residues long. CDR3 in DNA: TGTGCCAGCAGCCATGAGACTTCGGCTGAAGCTTTCTTT. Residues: CASSHETSAEAFF.

The CDR3 sequence: CASKGGNEQFF. In nucleotides, the CDR3 is TGCGCCAGCAAAGGCGGAAATGAGCAGTTCTTC. The gene calls are TRBV10-1 and TRBJ2-1; the D is unclear. The CDR3 spans 11 residues. The V end lost 7 bases, the J end lost 7 bases, and 8 bases lay between the germline ends. The germline gives CDR1 WNHNN, CDR2 SYGVQD (reference sequence).

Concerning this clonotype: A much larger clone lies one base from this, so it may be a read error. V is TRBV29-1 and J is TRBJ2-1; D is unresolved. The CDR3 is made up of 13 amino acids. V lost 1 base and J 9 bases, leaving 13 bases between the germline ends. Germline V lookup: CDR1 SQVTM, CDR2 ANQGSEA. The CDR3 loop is CSVEGPSASEQFF. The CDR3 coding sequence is TGCAGCGTTGAAGGTCCTTCGGCCAGTGAGCAGTTCTTC.

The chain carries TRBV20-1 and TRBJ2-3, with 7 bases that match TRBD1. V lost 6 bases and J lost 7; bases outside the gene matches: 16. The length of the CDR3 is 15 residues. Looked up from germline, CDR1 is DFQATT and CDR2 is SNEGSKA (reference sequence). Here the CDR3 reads CSALPTGTTLNTQYF. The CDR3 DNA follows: TGCAGTGCCCTACCGACAGGGACGACCCTAAATACGCAGTATTTT.

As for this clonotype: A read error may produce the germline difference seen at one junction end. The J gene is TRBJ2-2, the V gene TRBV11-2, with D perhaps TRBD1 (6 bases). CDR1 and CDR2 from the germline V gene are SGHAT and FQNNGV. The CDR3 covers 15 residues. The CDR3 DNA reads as TGTGCCAGCAGCTTCGTACAGGGTCACACCTGGGAGCTGTTTTTT. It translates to CASSFVQGHTWELFF.

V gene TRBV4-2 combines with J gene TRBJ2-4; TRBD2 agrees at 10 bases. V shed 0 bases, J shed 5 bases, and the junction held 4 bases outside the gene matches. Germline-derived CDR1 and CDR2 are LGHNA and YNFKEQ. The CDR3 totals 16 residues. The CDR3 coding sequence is TGTGCCAGCAGCCAAGAGGAGCTAGCGGGAGAAAACATTCAGTACTTC. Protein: CASSQEELAGENIQYF.

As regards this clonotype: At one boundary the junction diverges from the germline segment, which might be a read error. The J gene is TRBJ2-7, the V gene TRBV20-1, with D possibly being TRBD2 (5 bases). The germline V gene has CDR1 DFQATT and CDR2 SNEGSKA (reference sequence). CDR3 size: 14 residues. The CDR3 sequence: CSDRDLRDPYEQYF. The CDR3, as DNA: TGCAGTGATAGAGATCTTCGGGATCCCTACGAGCAGTACTTC.

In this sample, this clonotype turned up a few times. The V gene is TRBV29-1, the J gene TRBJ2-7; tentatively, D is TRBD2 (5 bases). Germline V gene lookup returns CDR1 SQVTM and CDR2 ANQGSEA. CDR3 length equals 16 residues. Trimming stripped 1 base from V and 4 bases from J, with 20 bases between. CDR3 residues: CSVEGSAKRGSYEQYF. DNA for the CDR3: TGCAGCGTTGAAGGTAGCGCAAAGAGAGGCTCTTACGAGCAGTACTTC.

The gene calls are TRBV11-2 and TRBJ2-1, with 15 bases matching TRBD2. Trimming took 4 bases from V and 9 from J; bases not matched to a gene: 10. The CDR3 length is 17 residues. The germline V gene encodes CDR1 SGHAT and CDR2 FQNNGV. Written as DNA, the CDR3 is TGTGCCAGCAGCTCCACCGAGGGACTAGCGGGAGGTGGTGAGCAGTTCTTC. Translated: CASSSTEGLAGGGEQFF.

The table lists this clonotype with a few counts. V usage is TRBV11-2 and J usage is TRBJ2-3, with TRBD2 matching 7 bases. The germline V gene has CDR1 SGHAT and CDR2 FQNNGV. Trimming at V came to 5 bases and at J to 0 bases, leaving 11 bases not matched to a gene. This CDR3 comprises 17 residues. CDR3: CASSPLAAITSTDTQYF. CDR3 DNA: TGTGCCAGCAGCCCTCTAGCGGCTATCACTAGCACAGATACGCAGTATTTT.

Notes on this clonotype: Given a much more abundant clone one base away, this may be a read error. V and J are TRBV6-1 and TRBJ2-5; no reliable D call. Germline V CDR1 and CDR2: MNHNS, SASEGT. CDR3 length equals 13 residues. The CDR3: CVSSATVGETQYF. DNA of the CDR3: TGTGTCAGCAGTGCAACGGTGGGAGAGACCCAGTACTTC.

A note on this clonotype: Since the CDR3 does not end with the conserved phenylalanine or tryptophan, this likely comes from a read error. CDR3 loop: CSASPGGEQYS. The CDR3 DNA reads as TGCAGTGCTAGCCCAGGGGGCGAGCAGTACTCC. The V call is TRBV20-1, the J call TRBJ2-7, with 7 bases that match TRBD1. V dropped 3 bases and J dropped 6; count of bases not matched to a gene: 2. The V gene's germline CDR1 is DFQATT and CDR2 SNEGSKA (reference sequence). The CDR3 is 11 amino acids.

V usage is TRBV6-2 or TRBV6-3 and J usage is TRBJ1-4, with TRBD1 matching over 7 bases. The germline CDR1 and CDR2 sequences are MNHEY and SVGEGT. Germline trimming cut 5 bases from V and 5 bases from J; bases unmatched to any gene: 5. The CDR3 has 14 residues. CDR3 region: CASSGGQENEKLFF. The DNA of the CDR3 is TGTGCCAGCAGTGGTGGACAGGAGAATGAAAAACTGTTTTTT.

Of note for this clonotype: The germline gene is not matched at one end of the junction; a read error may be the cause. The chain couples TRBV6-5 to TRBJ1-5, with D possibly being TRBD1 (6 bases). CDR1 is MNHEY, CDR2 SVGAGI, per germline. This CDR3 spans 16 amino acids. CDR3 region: CGSSYSARGGNQHQHF. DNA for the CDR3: TGTGGCAGCAGTTACTCGGCCAGGGGTGGCAATCAGCATCAGCATTTT.

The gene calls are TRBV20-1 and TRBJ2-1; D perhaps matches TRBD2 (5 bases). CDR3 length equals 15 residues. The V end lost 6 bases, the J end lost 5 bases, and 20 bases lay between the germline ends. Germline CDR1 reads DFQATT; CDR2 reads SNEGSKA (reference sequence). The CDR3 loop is CSAPKPGIINNEQFF. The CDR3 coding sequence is TGCAGTGCCCCCAAACCGGGGATAATAAACAATGAGCAGTTCTTC.

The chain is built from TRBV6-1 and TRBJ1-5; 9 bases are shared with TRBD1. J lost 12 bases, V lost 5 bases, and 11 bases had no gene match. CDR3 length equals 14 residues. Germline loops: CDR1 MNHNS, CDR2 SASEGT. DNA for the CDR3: TGTGCCAGCAGTATACAGGGGGCAAGTCGGCTCCAGCATTTT. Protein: CASSIQGASRLQHF.

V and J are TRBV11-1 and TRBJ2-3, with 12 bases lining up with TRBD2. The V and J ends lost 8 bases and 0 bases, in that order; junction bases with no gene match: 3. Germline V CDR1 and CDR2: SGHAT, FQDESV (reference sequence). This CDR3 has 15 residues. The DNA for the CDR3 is TGTGCCAGCTTAGGACTAGCGGGGAGCACAGATACGCAGTATTTT. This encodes CASLGLAGSTDTQYF.

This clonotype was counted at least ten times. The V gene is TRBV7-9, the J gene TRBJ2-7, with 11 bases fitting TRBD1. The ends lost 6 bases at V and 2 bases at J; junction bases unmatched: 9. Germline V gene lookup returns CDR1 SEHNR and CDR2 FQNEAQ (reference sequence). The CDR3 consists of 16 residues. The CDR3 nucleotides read TGTGCCAGCAGGAACACGGGACAGGGGGTAACCTACGAGCAGTACTTC. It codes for CASRNTGQGVTYEQYF.

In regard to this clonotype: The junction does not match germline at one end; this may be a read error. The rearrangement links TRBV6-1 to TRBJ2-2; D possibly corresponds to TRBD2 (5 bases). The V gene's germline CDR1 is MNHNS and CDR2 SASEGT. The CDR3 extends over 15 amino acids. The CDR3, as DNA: TGTGCCAGCAGTGATATCCGACAATCCACCGGGGAGCTGTCTTTT. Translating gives CASSDIRQSTGELSF.

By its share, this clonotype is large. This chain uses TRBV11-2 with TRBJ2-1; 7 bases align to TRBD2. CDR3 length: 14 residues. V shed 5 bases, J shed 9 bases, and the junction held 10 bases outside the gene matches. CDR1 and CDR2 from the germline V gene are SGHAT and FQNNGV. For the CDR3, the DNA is TGTGCCAGCAGCCCCCTTGCGGGAGAGGCTGAGCAGTTCTTC. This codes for CASSPLAGEAEQFF.

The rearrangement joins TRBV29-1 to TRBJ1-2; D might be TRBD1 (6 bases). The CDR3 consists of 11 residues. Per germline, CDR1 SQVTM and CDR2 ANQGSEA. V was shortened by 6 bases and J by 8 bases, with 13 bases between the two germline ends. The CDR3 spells CSVPVRGGYTF. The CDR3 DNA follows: TGCAGCGTCCCTGTGAGGGGGGGCTACACCTTC. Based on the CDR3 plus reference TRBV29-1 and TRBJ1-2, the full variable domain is SAVISQKPSRDICQRGTSLTIQCQVDSQVTMMFWYRQQPGQSLTLIATANQGSEATYESGFVIDKFPISRPNLTFSTLTVSNMSPEDSSIYLCSVPVRGGYTFGSGTRLTVV.

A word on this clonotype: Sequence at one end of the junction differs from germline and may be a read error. The CDR3 DNA reads TGTGCCAGCACCCCCTCATTCGGCCAAGGGCTAGGAGTAAACACCGGGGATCTGTTTTTT. As protein: CASTPSFGQGLGVNTGDLFF. The rearrangement joins TRBV11-2 to TRBJ2-2; possible D gene TRBD2, 5 bases. The CDR3 extends over 20 amino acids. Germline V gene lookup returns CDR1 SGHAT and CDR2 FQNNGV.

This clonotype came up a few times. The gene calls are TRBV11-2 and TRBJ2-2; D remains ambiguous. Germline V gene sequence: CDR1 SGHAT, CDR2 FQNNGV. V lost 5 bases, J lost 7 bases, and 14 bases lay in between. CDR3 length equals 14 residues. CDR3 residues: CASSPRAALGELFF. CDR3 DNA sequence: TGTGCCAGCAGCCCCCGGGCAGCCCTCGGGGAGCTGTTTTTT.

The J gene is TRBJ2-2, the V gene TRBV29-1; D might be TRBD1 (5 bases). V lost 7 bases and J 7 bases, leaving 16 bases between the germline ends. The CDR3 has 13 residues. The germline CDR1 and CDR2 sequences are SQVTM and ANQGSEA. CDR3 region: CSAPLDIGGELFF. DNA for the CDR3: TGCAGCGCACCTTTGGACATTGGCGGGGAGCTGTTTTTT.